Below are 21 T cell receptor beta chains sequenced from a single sample in a study of blood T cell repertoires in COVID-19. The data were produced by immunoSEQ multiplex PCR, yet TCRdb's version contains in-frame clones alone and is incomplete. Seen here are approximately 170,000 clones, approximately 82% observed once, and the top ten hold 10% to 15%. Sequences were obtained from peripheral blood. All receptors come from a man between 70 and 80 years old who had recovered from COVID-19.

This clone has just one count. This chain connects TRBV27 to TRBJ2-7; 7 nucleotides agree with TRBD1. This CDR3 has 13 residues. The germline V gene has CDR1 MNHEY and CDR2 SMNVEV (reference sequence). Trimming at V came to 2 bases and at J to 5 bases, leaving 3 bases not matched to a gene. CDR3 DNA: TGTGCCAGCAGTTTAAACAGGGGCCACGAGCAGTACTTC. Translating it yields CASSLNRGHEQYF.

The chain is built from TRBV10-3 and TRBJ2-7; maybe TRBD1 (5 bases). V was clipped by 2 bases and J by 2 bases, with 10 bases between them. Germline values: CDR1 ENHRY, CDR2 SYGVKD. This CDR3 region has 14 residues. The CDR3 coding sequence is TGTGCCATCAGTGAGGGGTCAGGGACCTACGAGCAGTACTTC. Its protein is CAISEGSGTYEQYF.

The sample holds a few counts of this clone. The V gene is TRBV28, the J gene TRBJ1-6, with TRBD1 identical over 9 bases. Germline V lookup: CDR1 MDHEN, CDR2 SYDVKM. The CDR3 consists of 13 residues. Trimming removed 6 bases from V and 8 bases from J; junction bases left unmatched: 2. The DNA for the CDR3 is TGTGCCAGCAGGGGACAGGGCGATTCACCCCTCCACTTT. Translation: CASRGQGDSPLHF.

This chain links TRBV27 with TRBJ2-7; D uncertain. The CDR3 has 13 amino acids. CDR1 and CDR2 (germline): MNHEY, SMNVEV (reference sequence). V was trimmed by 2 bases and J by 0 bases, leaving 5 bases between them. This CDR3 reads CASSLKPSYEQYF. CDR3 bases: TGTGCCAGCAGTTTAAAGCCCTCCTACGAGCAGTACTTC.

The V call is TRBV10-1, the J call TRBJ2-7; 7 bases map to TRBD1. With V trimmed by 0 bases and J by 3 bases, 5 bases remained unmatched. The CDR3 totals 15 residues. The germline V gene has CDR1 WNHNN and CDR2 SYGVQD (reference sequence). The CDR3 loop reads CASSESTGNFYEQYF. CDR3 nucleotides: TGCGCCAGCAGTGAGTCGACAGGGAACTTCTACGAGCAGTACTTC.

V usage is TRBV3-1 (or the pseudogene TRBV3-2) and J usage is TRBJ2-7; 9 nucleotides line up with TRBD1. Germline CDR1 and CDR2: LGHDT and YNNKEL (reference sequence). The CDR3 spans 15 residues. V trimming: 3 bases; J trimming: 6 bases; junction bases outside the gene matches: 9. The CDR3: CASSQGTGPRGEQYF. The CDR3 DNA reads TGTGCCAGCAGCCAGGGGACAGGGCCTCGGGGCGAGCAGTACTTC.

This clone was found a few times. Since a much larger clone is just one base distant, this may be a read error. V gene TRBV7-8 combines with J gene TRBJ2-1; D possibly corresponds to TRBD2 (5 bases). V lost 4 bases to trimming and J lost 7 bases, with 8 bases between them. Germline CDR1 and CDR2: SGHVS and FQNEAQ. The CDR3 runs 12 residues. CDR3 nucleotide sequence: TGTGCCAGCAGCTCAGGACTTAATGAGCAGTTCTTC. Translated: CASSSGLNEQFF.

The chain has TRBV19 and TRBJ1-6; 10 nucleotides align to TRBD1. The CDR3 totals 17 residues. V was clipped by 6 bases and J by 0 bases; unmatched bases: 5. Germline V gene lookup returns CDR1 LNHDA and CDR2 SQIVND (reference sequence). Here the CDR3 reads CASRSGQGSSYNSPLHF. As DNA, the CDR3 is TGTGCCAGTAGATCGGGACAGGGGAGCTCCTATAATTCACCCCTCCACTTT.

This chain joins TRBV7-9 and TRBJ2-1; D remains unclear. V lost 5 bases, J lost 8 bases, and 7 bases lay in between. The CDR3 length is 11 residues. Looked up from germline, CDR1 is SEHNR and CDR2 is FQNEAQ (reference sequence). CDR3 residues: CASSPLHEQFF. The CDR3 region has the DNA TGTGCCAGCAGCCCCCTTCATGAGCAGTTCTTC. Together with reference TRBV7-9 and TRBJ2-1, the CDR3 gives the full variable domain: DTGVSQNPRHKITKRGQNVTFRCDPISEHNRLYWYRQTLGQGPEFLTYFQNEAQLEKSRLLSDRFSAERPKGSFSTLEIQRTEQGDSAMYLCASSPLHEQFFGPGTRLTVL.

The chain uses TRBV2 and TRBJ2-7; 7 bases line up with TRBD1. The CDR3 covers 17 residues. Germline V gene lookup returns CDR1 SNHLY and CDR2 FYNNEI. V was pared by 6 bases and J by 7 bases, with 21 bases of the junction left unmatched. The CDR3 DNA follows: TGTGCCAGCAGCGACAACCCCGGGACAGCTTACGCTATGGAGCAGTACTTC. Translated: CASSDNPGTAYAMEQYF.

The chain recombines TRBV5-1 with TRBJ2-3, with 9 bases identical to TRBD2. Per germline, CDR1 SGHRS and CDR2 YFSETQ. This CDR3 region has 14 residues. J was trimmed by 1 base and V by 5 bases; bases with no gene match: 2. For the CDR3, the DNA is TGCGCCAGCAGGGTAGCGGGGGGCACAGATACGCAGTATTTT. The encoded protein is CASRVAGGTDTQYF.

The rearrangement joins TRBV24-1 to TRBJ2-1; 12 bases align to TRBD2. Germline V gives CDR1 KGHDR, CDR2 SFDVKD. The CDR3 contains 16 residues. V lost 4 bases and J lost 8; bases outside the gene matches: 8. CDR3 region: CATSDPGLAGKDEQFF. The CDR3, as DNA: TGTGCCACCAGTGACCCTGGACTAGCGGGAAAGGATGAGCAGTTCTTC.

The genes are TRBV6-5 and TRBJ1-4, with a possible D match to TRBD1 (5 bases). Germline CDR1 and CDR2: MNHEY and SVGAGI. Trimming left V 1 base short and J 8 bases short, with 8 bases between. The CDR3 length is 13 residues. In nucleotides, the CDR3 is TGTGCCAGCAGTTACTACTGGGGCGAAAAACTGTTTTTT. This translates into CASSYYWGEKLFF.

The chain has TRBV5-5 and TRBJ1-2; D remains unclear. CDR1 and CDR2 from the germline V gene are SGHKS and YYEKEE (reference sequence). The ends were cut back, 4 bases at V and 3 bases at J, with 10 bases in the middle. The CDR3 length is 13 residues. The CDR3 spells CASSRQQDYGYTF. The CDR3 nucleotides are TGTGCCAGCAGCCGCCAGCAGGACTATGGCTACACCTTC.

In its sample, this clone was seen once. V gene TRBV11-2 combines with J gene TRBJ1-2, with D possibly matching TRBD1 (6 bases). With 0 bases removed from V and 5 bases from J, the gap between germline ends came to 13 bases. The CDR3 totals 15 residues. Germline values: CDR1 SGHAT, CDR2 FQNNGV. DNA of the CDR3: TGTGCCAGCAGCTTAGATCGAATGGACAGTTATGGCTACACCTTC. Its translation is CASSLDRMDSYGYTF.

This chain connects TRBV24-1 to TRBJ2-2; a weak D match, TRBD2 (6 bases). Trimming cost V 3 bases and J 6 bases, with 13 bases left between them. The V gene's germline CDR1 is KGHDR and CDR2 SFDVKD. The CDR3 extends over 15 amino acids. The CDR3 loop reads CATSDPPPGAGELFF. DNA of the CDR3: TGTGCCACCAGTGATCCCCCTCCGGGGGCCGGGGAGCTGTTTTTT.

The chain combines TRBV4-3 with TRBJ1-3; D remains unclear. This CDR3 is 15 amino acids long. Germline CDR1 reads LGHNA; CDR2 reads YSLEER. V gave up 0 bases and J gave up 4 bases, with 10 bases separating them. The CDR3 spells CASSQEFGRGNTIYF. The CDR3 DNA is TGCGCCAGCAGCCAAGAGTTTGGGCGAGGAAACACCATATATTTT.

In the case of this clone: This sample includes further DNA sequences coding for the same CDR3. The chain recombines TRBV30 with TRBJ1-5; possibly TRBD1 for D (6 bases). CDR1 is GTSNPN and CDR2 is SVGIG in the germline V gene (reference sequence). The length of the CDR3 is 13 residues. The germline V and J ends were trimmed by 2 bases and 4 bases, with 9 bases remaining between them. CDR3: CAWSPQGNQPQHF. DNA of the CDR3: TGTGCCTGGAGTCCACAGGGAAATCAGCCCCAGCATTTT.

This clone was detected only once. The gene calls are TRBV5-1 and TRBJ2-7; D is possibly TRBD2 (6 bases). This CDR3 is built from 14 residues. Trimming took off 4 bases at V and 5 bases at J, with 16 bases between the two ends. Germline V gives CDR1 SGHRS, CDR2 YFSETQ. The CDR3 coding sequence is TGCGCCAGCAGCCCCCGTGCGGGGTCCGACGAGCAGTACTTC. Translating it yields CASSPRAGSDEQYF.

This chain connects TRBV7-9 to TRBJ1-5, with TRBD1 matching 9 bases. Germline V gene lookup returns CDR1 SEHNR and CDR2 FQNEAQ (reference sequence). The CDR3 is made up of 14 amino acids. V was clipped by 5 bases and J by 3 bases; unmatched bases: 2. The CDR3 protein is CASSQQGANQPQHF. The CDR3 DNA reads as TGTGCCAGCAGCCAACAGGGGGCCAATCAGCCCCAGCATTTT.

The chain is built from TRBV5-1 and TRBJ2-1; 7 bases line up with TRBD1. CDR3 size: 14 residues. Germline CDR1 is SGHRS and CDR2 is YFSETQ. V trimming: 5 bases; J trimming: 3 bases; junction bases outside the gene matches: 5. CDR3 amino acids: CASRAGTDYNEQFF. The CDR3 DNA reads as TGCGCCAGCAGGGCCGGGACAGACTACAATGAGCAGTTCTTC.